A single sample is the source of the 28 T cell receptor beta chains below, sequenced in a study of OX40 agonist ivuxolimab in advanced cancers. The data were produced by immunoSEQ multiplex PCR, yet TCRdb's version contains in-frame clones alone and is incomplete. The sample comprises about 93,000 clones, 92% of which are singletons, and roughly 0.5% rests with the top ten. The starting material was CD4+ or CD8+ T cells sorted from blood, obtained in a trial of the OX40 agonist ivuxolimab. The receptors shown here come from an adult with an advanced solid tumor such as melanoma, head and neck, liver or kidney cancer.

DNA of the CDR3: TGTGCCAGCAGTTCATGGCAGCGTGATGGCTACACCTTC. Amino acid sequence: CASSSWQRDGYTF. The genes are TRBV6-6 and TRBJ1-2, with D unclear. Germline values: CDR1 MNHNY, CDR2 SVGAGI (reference sequence). This CDR3 region has 13 residues. Trimming pared 4 bases from V and 6 bases from J, leaving 12 bases between.

The chain has TRBV6-9 and TRBJ1-5, with D possibly TRBD1 on 6 matching bases. V was clipped by 10 bases and J by 4 bases, with 17 bases between them. The CDR3 is 14 amino acids. Germline values: CDR1 MNHGY, CDR2 SVAAGI. CDR3 in amino acids: CATETNRANQPQHF. The CDR3 DNA is TGTGCCACCGAAACGAACAGGGCAAATCAGCCCCAGCATTTT.

The chain joins TRBV6-5 to TRBJ2-7; no reliable D call. Germline values: CDR1 MNHEY, CDR2 SVGAGI. Trimming shortened V by 4 bases and J by 9 bases, and 16 bases separated the two germline ends. The CDR3 has 13 residues. CDR3 sequence reads: CASSSPGPSRQYF. CDR3 DNA: TGTGCCAGCAGTTCGCCAGGTCCATCGCGGCAGTACTTC.

The chain joins TRBV7-6 to TRBJ2-5, with a weak D call TRBD1 (5 bases). CDR1 is SGHVS, CDR2 FNYEAQ, per germline. Between the trimmed V and J ends, which lost 1 base and 3 bases, there was a span of 9 bases. The CDR3 has 14 amino acids. CDR3 sequence: CASSLGQLKETQYF. Here the CDR3 DNA reads TGTGCCAGCAGCTTAGGACAGCTTAAAGAGACCCAGTACTTC.

The chain employs TRBV2 and TRBJ1-2, with D possibly TRBD1 on 6 matching bases. Trimming stripped 6 bases from V and 5 bases from J, with 16 bases between. The germline gives CDR1 SNHLY, CDR2 FYNNEI. The CDR3 extends over 14 amino acids. The CDR3 spells CASRTAQGRYGYTF. Written as DNA, the CDR3 is TGTGCCAGCAGAACGGCCCAGGGGAGGTATGGCTACACCTTC.

The chain has TRBV6-5 and TRBJ1-6; D ambiguous. The CDR3 sequence is 14 residues long. The germline V gene has CDR1 MNHEY and CDR2 SVGAGI. Trimming cost V 5 bases and J 4 bases, with 9 bases left between them. The CDR3 DNA sequence: TGTGCCAGCAGTGTTGGACCTTATAATTCACCCCTCCACTTT. This gives the protein CASSVGPYNSPLHF.

The genes are TRBV5-5 and TRBJ2-3; 11 nucleotides line up with TRBD2. Germline CDR1 reads SGHKS; CDR2 reads YYEKEE (reference sequence). The CDR3 runs to 17 residues. V was clipped by 0 bases and J by 2 bases; unmatched bases: 5. The CDR3 bases are TGTGCCAGCAGCTTGGCGGGGGGACTAGCGGTCACAGATACGCAGTATTTT. This gives the protein CASSLAGGLAVTDTQYF.

The rearrangement joins TRBV5-1 to TRBJ2-3; D possibly uses TRBD1 or TRBD2 (5 bases each). The CDR3 covers 16 residues. Trimming took off 1 base at V and 5 bases at J, with 17 bases between the two ends. Germline lookup yields CDR1 SGHRS and CDR2 YFSETQ. CDR3: CASSLLGGTGEDTQYF. As DNA, the CDR3 is TGCGCCAGCAGCTTGTTAGGTGGGACCGGGGAAGATACGCAGTATTTT.

This chain connects TRBV2 to TRBJ1-1; D uncertain. The CDR3 has 11 residues. Deletions cut 6 bases from V and 7 bases from J, with 9 bases between. The V gene's germline CDR1 is SNHLY and CDR2 FYNNEI. The CDR3 region has the DNA TGTGCCAGCAGAGGACCCTTTGAAGCTTTCTTT. Protein product: CASRGPFEAFF.

This clone was observed a single time. This chain links TRBV4-2 with TRBJ2-3, with 8 bases fitting TRBD2. The CDR3 spans 15 residues. CDR1 is LGHNA, CDR2 YNFKEQ, per germline. Trimming cost V 1 base and J 5 bases; bases outside gene matches: 5. The CDR3 sequence: CASSQAVRGGDTQYF. CDR3 DNA: TGTGCCAGCAGCCAAGCTGTTCGGGGGGGAGATACGCAGTATTTT.

The rearrangement links TRBV4-2 to TRBJ2-5; D is possibly TRBD1 (6 bases). The ends were cut back, 0 bases at V and 1 base at J, with 12 bases in the middle. The CDR3 extends over 16 amino acids. The V gene's germline CDR1 is LGHNA and CDR2 YNFKEQ. The CDR3 DNA reads as TGTGCCAGCAGCCAAGATTTACAGGGCTCCCAAGAGACCCAGTACTTC. It specifies CASSQDLQGSQETQYF.

The J gene is TRBJ2-1, the V gene TRBV7-9, with D possibly being TRBD1 or TRBD2 (6 bases each). This CDR3 is 14 amino acids long. The V end lost 6 bases, the J end lost 4 bases, and 13 bases lay between the germline ends. The germline V gene encodes CDR1 SEHNR and CDR2 FQNEAQ (reference sequence). CDR3 nucleotides: TGTGCCAGCAGGGAGGGGGAGGCGTACAATGAGCAGTTCTTC. It translates to CASREGEAYNEQFF.

The chain links TRBV29-1 to TRBJ2-7; tentative D call: TRBD2 (6 bases). V was pared by 4 bases and J by 6 bases, with 16 bases between. CDR1 SQVTM and CDR2 ANQGSEA come from the germline V gene. There are 13 residues in the CDR3. The CDR3 nucleotides are TGCAGCGTTGTAGTAGGGCAGGGAGGCGAGCAGTACTTC. Amino acid sequence: CSVVVGQGGEQYF.

The chain employs TRBV9 and TRBJ2-7; D unclear. V was shortened by 0 bases and J by 0 bases, with 7 bases between the two germline ends. The CDR3 spans 14 residues. The germline V gene encodes CDR1 SGDLS and CDR2 YYNGEE. The CDR3 nucleotides are TGTGCCAGCAGCGTAGGTCCGGTCTCCTACGAGCAGTACTTC. Residues: CASSVGPVSYEQYF.

V usage is TRBV5-5 and J usage is TRBJ1-4; D uncertain. Germline-derived CDR1 and CDR2 are SGHKS and YYEKEE (reference sequence). This CDR3 spans 16 amino acids. With 3 bases removed from V and 0 bases from J, the gap between germline ends came to 12 bases. CDR3 in DNA: TGTGCCAGCAGCTCCCTACAAGTTTCAACTAATGAAAAACTGTTTTTT. It specifies CASSSLQVSTNEKLFF. The entire variable domain, with the rest obtained from reference TRBV5-5 and TRBJ1-4, is as follows: DAGVTQSPTHLIKTRGQQVTLRCSPISGHKSVSWYQQVLGQGPQFIFQYYEKEERGRGNFPDRFSARQFPNYSSELNVNALLLGDSALYLCASSSLQVSTNEKLFFGSGTQLSVL.

The V and J genes are TRBV30 and TRBJ2-7; D may be TRBD2 (6 bases). Germline V gives CDR1 GTSNPN, CDR2 SVGIG (reference sequence). V was cut by 2 bases and J by 1 base, with 15 bases left in between. The CDR3 contains 15 residues. As DNA, the CDR3 is TGTGCCTGGAGTTCCCCCGCTAGCGATTCCTACGAGCAGTACTTC. Translating it yields CAWSSPASDSYEQYF.

This chain joins TRBV18 and TRBJ1-2; perhaps TRBD1 as D (5 bases). Trimming pared 5 bases from V and 8 bases from J, leaving 24 bases between. This CDR3 is 16 amino acids long. CDR1 KGHSH and CDR2 LQKENI come from the germline V gene. CDR3 in DNA: TGTGCCAGCTCATCGAGGGATGGCAGGGCGGGCGACGGCTACACCTTC. This translates into CASSSRDGRAGDGYTF.

The chain employs TRBV19 and TRBJ1-5; a weak D match, TRBD1 (5 bases). The germline CDR1 and CDR2 sequences are LNHDA and SQIVND (reference sequence). V was clipped by 9 bases and J by 3 bases, with 15 bases between them. The CDR3 is made up of 14 amino acids. CDR3 coding DNA: TGTGCCAGCTCGACAGACCCAACCAATCAGCCCCAGCATTTT. It specifies CASSTDPTNQPQHF.

V is TRBV7-2 and J is TRBJ1-5; D not resolved. The CDR3 is 15 amino acids. V lost 1 base and J 0 bases, leaving 7 bases between the germline ends. Germline assignment: CDR1 SGHTA and CDR2 FQGNSA. CDR3 nucleotide sequence: TGTGCCAGCAGCTTAGGTGATCATAGCAATCAGCCCCAGCATTTT. Amino acids: CASSLGDHSNQPQHF.

The rearrangement joins TRBV6-5 to TRBJ1-5, with D possibly being TRBD1 (5 bases). Germline values: CDR1 MNHEY, CDR2 SVGAGI. V was clipped by 7 bases and J by 5 bases, with 12 bases between them. This CDR3 has 13 residues. The DNA for the CDR3 is TGTGCCAGCACCACGGGCAGGGATCAGCCCCAGCATTTT. It yields the protein CASTTGRDQPQHF.

In nucleotides, the CDR3 is TGTGCCAGCAGCGTGGCGACCGGGACAGTGGGAAACACCATATATTTT. It translates to CASSVATGTVGNTIYF. The chain is built from TRBV11-2 and TRBJ1-3; TRBD1 aligns across 7 bases. Trimming removed 5 bases from V and 4 bases from J; junction bases left unmatched: 11. The length of the CDR3 is 16 residues. Germline V gene data show CDR1 as SGHAT and CDR2 as FQNNGV.

This clone was found once. This chain joins TRBV10-1 and TRBJ2-7; D may correspond to TRBD1 or TRBD2 (5 bases each). Trimming stripped 6 bases from V and 5 bases from J, with 23 bases between. Germline assignment: CDR1 WNHNN and CDR2 SYGVQD (reference sequence). The CDR3 is made up of 16 amino acids. The CDR3 DNA reads as TGCGCCAGCAGCCTCTCCGGTGGGGACGGCACGAACGAGCAGTACTTC. It codes for CASSLSGGDGTNEQYF.

This clone was counted once. The chain combines TRBV6-5 with TRBJ2-5; the D is unclear. This CDR3 is built from 15 residues. Trimming cost V 2 bases and J 2 bases, with 12 bases left between them. CDR1 and CDR2 (germline): MNHEY, SVGAGI. The DNA for the CDR3 is TGTGCCAGCAGTTACGGTGACAACGGACAAGAGACCCAGTACTTC. This translates into CASSYGDNGQETQYF.

The chain couples TRBV10-3 to TRBJ2-3; 8 nucleotides line up with TRBD2. V lost 3 bases and J lost 5; bases outside the gene matches: 7. The CDR3 is made up of 15 amino acids. CDR1 and CDR2 from the germline V gene are ENHRY and SYGVKD. The CDR3 reads CAISDRGGREDTQYF. CDR3 bases: TGTGCCATCAGTGACCGGGGGGGAAGAGAAGATACGCAGTATTTT.

The chain recombines TRBV29-1 with TRBJ2-4; D tentatively fits TRBD1 or TRBD2 (5 bases each). Trimming cost V 0 bases and J 8 bases, with 14 bases left between them. The CDR3 extends over 14 amino acids. The germline V gene has CDR1 SQVTM and CDR2 ANQGSEA. As DNA, the CDR3 is TGCAGCGTTGAAGAAGGTGAGGGGACGGACATTCAGTACTTC. Protein sequence: CSVEEGEGTDIQYF. The full variable domain, rest sourced from reference TRBV29-1 and TRBJ2-4, is SAVISQKPSRDICQRGTSLTIQCQVDSQVTMMFWYRQQPGQSLTLIATANQGSEATYESGFVIDKFPISRPNLTFSTLTVSNMSPEDSSIYLCSVEEGEGTDIQYFGAGTRLSVL.

The chain employs TRBV12-5 and TRBJ2-3; no reliable D call. The CDR3 runs to 10 residues. V dropped 2 bases and J dropped 13 bases, with 7 bases sitting between them. The V gene's germline CDR1 is LGHNT and CDR2 FRNRAP. The CDR3, as DNA: TGTGCTAGTGGTTTGAGTGGGGAGTATTTT. Protein: CASGLSGEYF.

J is TRBJ2-3 and V is TRBV11-2, with D perhaps matching TRBD1 (6 bases). This CDR3 region has 15 residues. Germline lookup yields CDR1 SGHAT and CDR2 FQNNGV. Trimming removed 3 bases at V and 10 bases at J, with 20 bases between. CDR3: CASSFRDTRDGAQYF. The DNA of the CDR3 is TGTGCCAGCAGCTTCCGGGACACAAGGGATGGGGCGCAGTATTTT.

The chain links TRBV6-5 to TRBJ1-6; 7 nucleotides agree with TRBD1. The germline V gene encodes CDR1 MNHEY and CDR2 SVGAGI. The CDR3 is 15 residues long. The V gene end was trimmed by 5 bases and the J gene end by 15 bases; junction bases not matched to a gene: 16. The CDR3 is CASSPLTGTLIRLHF. The CDR3 bases are TGTGCCAGCAGTCCGCTGACAGGGACATTGATTCGCCTCCACTTT.